The 10 T cell receptor beta chains listed next were all sequenced from one sample in a study of cytotoxic CD8 clonotypes in ibrutinib-treated CLL. Sequencing was performed with immunoSEQ multiplex PCR; in TCRdb, only in-frame clones are kept and a portion is missing. Of about 140,000 clones listed, approximately 75% are singletons. The sequencing used PBMCs, collected after 12 months of ibrutinib treatment. These receptors were obtained from a human donor with chronic lymphocytic leukemia.

This chain connects TRBV7-8 to TRBJ2-7, with 8 bases that match TRBD1. The V segment lost 5 bases and the J segment 5 bases; nucleotides outside the gene matches: 5. This CDR3 region has 13 residues. Per germline, CDR1 SGHVS and CDR2 FQNEAQ. The CDR3 protein is CASSPRTGNEQYF. The CDR3 bases are TGTGCCAGCAGCCCGAGGACAGGGAACGAGCAGTACTTC.

V usage is TRBV5-1 and J usage is TRBJ2-1; TRBD2 is a possible D gene (7 bases). Germline CDR1 is SGHRS and CDR2 is YFSETQ. Trimming removed 1 base at V and 0 bases at J, with 17 bases between. The CDR3 spans 18 residues. CDR3 loop: CASSLFRGALSSYNEQFF. The DNA of the CDR3 is TGCGCCAGCAGCTTGTTTCGGGGGGCCCTGAGCTCCTACAATGAGCAGTTCTTC. The full variable domain, with the rest looked up from reference TRBV5-1 and TRBJ2-1, is KAGVTQTPRYLIKTRGQQVTLSCSPISGHRSVSWYQQTPGQGLQFLFEYFSETQRNKGNFPGRFSGRQFSNSRSEMNVSTLELGDSALYLCASSLFRGALSSYNEQFFGPGTRLTVL.

This clone was found a few times. V usage is TRBV30 and J usage is TRBJ1-1; weak D call: TRBD1 (6 bases). V gave up 5 bases and J gave up 5 bases, with 15 bases separating them. The CDR3 sequence is 13 residues long. The germline V gene has CDR1 GTSNPN and CDR2 SVGIG (reference sequence). The CDR3 protein is CAWETGGHTEAFF. CDR3 nucleotides: TGTGCCTGGGAGACAGGAGGACATACTGAAGCTTTCTTT.

The chain recombines TRBV11-3 with TRBJ2-3; TRBD2 matches at 8 bases. The germline V gene encodes CDR1 SGHNT and CDR2 YENEEA. V was pared by 2 bases and J by 0 bases, with 10 bases of the junction left unmatched. The CDR3 spans 18 residues. The CDR3 loop is CASSLPLTSGASTDTQYF. Written as DNA, the CDR3 is TGTGCCAGCAGCTTACCCCTTACTAGCGGTGCTAGCACAGATACGCAGTATTTT.

The CDR3 region is CASSFGYEQYF. The DNA of the CDR3 is TGTGCCAGCAGTTTCGGCTACGAGCAGTACTTC. V and J are TRBV28 and TRBJ2-7; D unclear. The V gene's germline CDR1 is MDHEN and CDR2 SYDVKM. The V and J ends lost 3 bases and 3 bases respectively, with 3 bases between them. The CDR3 loop spans 11 amino acids.

V is TRBV5-1 and J is TRBJ2-7, with D uncertain. CDR1 SGHRS and CDR2 YFSETQ come from the germline V gene. V was clipped by 0 bases and J by 6 bases, with 10 bases between them. The CDR3 is 13 residues long. The CDR3 sequence is CASSLGGDPEQYF. CDR3 sequence (DNA): TGCGCCAGCAGCTTGGGTGGGGATCCCGAGCAGTACTTC.

The chain is built from TRBV9 and TRBJ1-1; 9 bases are a match to TRBD1. The J segment lost 7 bases and the V segment lost 6 bases, leaving 10 bases of the junction unmatched. CDR3 length: 14 amino acids. CDR1 SGDLS and CDR2 YYNGEE come from the germline V gene. CDR3 region: CASKTGGGWNEAFF. DNA of the CDR3: TGTGCCAGCAAGACAGGGGGAGGTTGGAATGAAGCTTTCTTT. The full variable domain, in which reference TRBV9 and TRBJ1-1 provide the parts outside the CDR3, is DSGVTQTPKHLITATGQRVTLRCSPRSGDLSVYWYQQSLDQGLQFLIQYYNGEERAKGNILERFSAQQFPDLHSELNLSSLELGDSALYFCASKTGGGWNEAFFGQGTRLTVV.

The chain is built from TRBV11-2 and TRBJ2-1, with D uncertain. CDR3 size: 12 residues. Germline assignment: CDR1 SGHAT and CDR2 FQNNGV. Trimming cost V 1 base and J 9 bases, with 7 bases left between them. CDR3 sequence reads: CASSLGSSEQFF. The CDR3 DNA is TGTGCCAGCAGCTTAGGTTCGAGTGAGCAGTTCTTC.

The chain carries TRBV6-4 and TRBJ2-7; the match to TRBD1 covers 9 bases. Trimming removed 10 bases from V and 6 bases from J; junction bases left unmatched: 22. The CDR3 totals 17 residues. Germline lookup yields CDR1 MRHNA and CDR2 SNTAGT. The CDR3 sequence is CATLRDRVDVHSPEQYF. CDR3 in DNA: TGTGCCACCCTCCGGGACAGGGTTGACGTTCATTCCCCCGAGCAGTACTTC.

The chain links TRBV12-5 to TRBJ1-1; the D gene is possibly TRBD1 (6 bases). Germline V gene sequence: CDR1 LGHNT, CDR2 FRNRAP. Deletions cut 1 base from V and 8 bases from J, with 11 bases between. This CDR3 has 13 residues. For the CDR3, the DNA is TGTGCTAGTGGTTTGGAGGGCAGGGGAGAAGCTTTCTTT. The encoded protein is CASGLEGRGEAFF.